This TCR beta chain was observed in a study of control samples from healthy donors and cancer patients. Only one count was recorded for this clone. The CDR3 spans 15 residues. Between the trimmed V and J ends, which lost 1 base and 4 bases, there was a span of 13 bases. CDR1 is LGHNA, CDR2 YSLEER, per germline. Here immunoSEQ multiplex PCR was the method, and the copy in TCRdb shows in-frame clones only, minus some. The top ten clones hold roughly 6.5% of a sample with about 110,000 clones, just under 85% of them seen once. Sequences were obtained from blood. The source of this sequence is a man in his late teens or twenties in good health. V gene TRBV4-3 combines with J gene TRBJ1-2; the D gene is possibly TRBD1 (6 bases). CDR3 in DNA: TGCGCCAGCAGCCAAGCATCAGGGGCTGGCTATGGCTACACCTTC. Amino acids: CASSQASGAGYGYTF.